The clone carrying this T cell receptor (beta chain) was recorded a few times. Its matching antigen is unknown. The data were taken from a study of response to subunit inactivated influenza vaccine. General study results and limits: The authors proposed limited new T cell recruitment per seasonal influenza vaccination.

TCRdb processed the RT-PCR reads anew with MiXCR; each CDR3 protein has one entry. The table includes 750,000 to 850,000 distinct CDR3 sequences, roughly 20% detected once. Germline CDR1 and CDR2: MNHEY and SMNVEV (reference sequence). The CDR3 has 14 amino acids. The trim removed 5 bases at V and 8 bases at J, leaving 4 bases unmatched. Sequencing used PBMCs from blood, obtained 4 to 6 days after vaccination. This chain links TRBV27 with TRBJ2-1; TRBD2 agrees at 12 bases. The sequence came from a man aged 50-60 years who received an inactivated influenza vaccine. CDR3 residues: CASSPWTSGDEQFF. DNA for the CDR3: TGTGCCAGCAGTCCTTGGACTAGCGGGGATGAGCAGTTCTTC.